This T cell receptor beta chain was documented in a study of T cell repertoires in cytomegalovirus infection. The CDR3 covers 15 residues. The V gene's germline CDR1 is SQVTM and CDR2 ANQGSEA. Trimming stripped 6 bases from V and 1 base from J, with 18 bases between. TCRdb processed the reads anew with MiXCR; each CDR3 protein has one entry. Of some 700,000 distinct CDR3 sequences in the sample, approximately 40% were seen once. This clonotype was seen at least ten times. What it binds is not known. General study points: Cumulative public TCR beta family frequency identified CMV carriers with the relevant HLA.

This clonotype originated in a human donor in good health (CMV status not recorded). Some clones in this sample may be carry-over from other donors' samples. The chain combines TRBV29-1 with TRBJ1-1; no firm D call. The specimen sequenced was PBMCs. CDR3 bases: TGCAGCGTACCCCGGGTCATTAACTCGAACACTGAAGCTTTCTTT. It translates to CSVPRVINSNTEAFF.